This is a list of T cell receptor beta chains from one sample in a study of blood T cells in healthy people across ages. TCRdb recomputed calls from the 5' RACE reads with MiXCR, one row per CDR3 protein. Among around 940,000 distinct CDR3 sequences, around 54% were seen once, and the ten largest hold about 21%. Sequencing input: blood. These receptors were obtained from a woman aged 60 to 75 in good health. Each CDR3 is given with its conserved first and last residue. A D gene is named only where the DNA matches it firmly. Clone sizes are given selectively: once, few, many, or a class where the clone is expanded.

size: NA
J: TRBJ2-6
V: TRBV11-2
D: NA
DNA: TGTGCCAGCAGACCAGTGCGTTCTGGGGCCAACGTCCTGACTTTC
CDR3: CASRPVRSGANVLTF

size: NA
J: TRBJ2-1
V: TRBV24-1
D: TRBD1
DNA: TGTGCCACCAGTGATGGGTATGGACAGGGGACATACAATGAGCAGTTCTTC
CDR3: CATSDGYGQGTYNEQFF

size: NA
J: TRBJ2-7
V: TRBV12-3/TRBV12-4
D: TRBD1
DNA: TGTGCCAGCAGAAGAGGGACAGCCTCCTACGAGCAGTACTTC
CDR3: CASRRGTASYEQYF

size: NA
J: TRBJ2-5
V: TRBV2
D: NA
DNA: TGTGCCAGCAGTAACAGCTACCAAGAGACCCAGTACTTC
CDR3: CASSNSYQETQYF

size: NA
J: TRBJ2-1
V: TRBV15
D: NA
DNA: TGTGCCACCAGCAGAGATCTCAGGGAAGGTCAAAACAATGAGCAGTTCTTC
CDR3: CATSRDLREGQNNEQFF

size: NA
J: TRBJ2-5
V: TRBV29-1
D: TRBD1
DNA: TGCAGCGGTTACAGGGGTGAGACCCAGTACTTC
CDR3: CSGYRGETQYF

size: NA
J: TRBJ2-3
V: TRBV11-2
D: TRBD1
DNA: TGTGCCAGCAGCTCCCTCCCCGGACAGGTCACAGATACGCAGTATTTT
CDR3: CASSSLPGQVTDTQYF

size: NA
J: TRBJ2-7
V: TRBV7-2
D: TRBD2
DNA: TGTGCCAGCAGACAACTAGCGTCCTACAATGAGCAGTACTTC
CDR3: CASRQLASYNEQYF

size: NA
J: TRBJ2-1
V: TRBV5-1
D: TRBD2
DNA: TGCGCCAGCAGCTTTGAGGCTAGCGGGAGCGAGAATGAGCAGTTCTTC
CDR3: CASSFEASGSENEQFF

size: NA
J: TRBJ2-3
V: TRBV20-1
D: NA
DNA: TGCAGTGCTAGACTTCTGGGGTTGGATACGCAGTATTTT
CDR3: CSARLLGLDTQYF

size: few
J: TRBJ1-5
V: TRBV4-1
D: TRBD1
DNA: TGCGCCAGCAGCCCCCGGGAAGGGACAGGGGGCTCGTCGGCACAGCCCCAGCATTTT
CDR3: CASSPREGTGGSSAQPQHF

size: NA
J: TRBJ2-5
V: TRBV27
D: TRBD2
DNA: TGTGCCGGCAGTTTGGGGACTAGCGGGATTGTGACCCAGTACTTC
CDR3: CAGSLGTSGIVTQYF

size: NA
J: TRBJ1-1
V: TRBV30
D: NA
DNA: TGTGCCTGGACGAGAACAGGGTTCACTGAAGCTTTCTTT
CDR3: CAWTRTGFTEAFF

size: NA
J: TRBJ2-1
V: TRBV11-2
D: NA
DNA: TGTGCCAGCAGCTTAACGCCCGGCGAGGGGGGATATTGGGAGCAGTTCTTC
CDR3: CASSLTPGEGGYWEQFF

size: NA
J: TRBJ2-5
V: TRBV5-1
D: TRBD2
DNA: TGCGCCAGCAGCTTGGAGGGAGGGGTGGAGACCCGGTACTTC
CDR3: CASSLEGGVETRYF

size: NA
J: TRBJ2-1
V: TRBV10-3
D: TRBD2
DNA: TGTGCCATCAGTGAGTTCGCTAGCGGGAGGCCCACCTACAATGAGCAGTTCTTC
CDR3: CAISEFASGRPTYNEQFF

size: once
J: TRBJ2-6
V: TRBV3-1
D: NA
DNA: TGTGCCAGCAGCCAGCAGGGTTTTCCTGGGGCCAACGTCCTGACTTTC
CDR3: CASSQQGFPGANVLTF

size: once
J: TRBJ2-3
V: TRBV10-3
D: NA
DNA: TGTACCATCAGTGAGTTTGAGAGGAGCACAGATACGCAGTATTTT
CDR3: CTISEFERSTDTQYF

size: few
J: TRBJ2-1
V: TRBV28
D: NA
DNA: TGTGCCAGCAGTCCCGGGAGTGACTACAATGAGCAGTTCTTC
CDR3: CASSPGSDYNEQFF

size: NA
J: TRBJ2-7
V: TRBV7-2
D: NA
DNA: TGTGCCAGCAGCTTAGTGTACCGCAATGAGCAGTACTTC
CDR3: CASSLVYRNEQYF

size: NA
J: TRBJ2-5
V: TRBV12-3/TRBV12-4
D: NA
DNA: TGTGCCAGCAGTTTGTGGGCGGGGGAGACCCAGTACTTC
CDR3: CASSLWAGETQYF

size: few
J: TRBJ1-2
V: TRBV2
D: NA
DNA: TGTGCCAGCAGTGACGGCCATGTGACGCTGGGTGGCTACACCTTC
CDR3: CASSDGHVTLGGYTF

size: NA
J: TRBJ1-2
V: TRBV12-3/TRBV12-4
D: NA
DNA: TGTGCCAGCAATCAAAGGAGGGGACTAAACTATGGCTACACCTTC
CDR3: CASNQRRGLNYGYTF

size: NA
J: TRBJ1-1
V: TRBV30
D: NA
DNA: TGTGCCGGTTTACGGACGGCTGAAGCTTTCTTT
CDR3: CAGLRTAEAFF

size: NA
J: TRBJ1-4
V: TRBV10-3
D: TRBD1
DNA: TGTGCCATCAGGGGACAGGTTAATGAAAAACTGTTTTTT
CDR3: CAIRGQVNEKLFF

size: NA
J: TRBJ1-2
V: TRBV20-1
D: NA
DNA: TGCAGTGCCTCAAGTCCTGGAGGTGGCTACACCTTC
CDR3: CSASSPGGGYTF

size: NA
J: TRBJ2-7
V: TRBV28
D: NA
DNA: TGTGCCAGCAGTTTTCAATCCTCTCGCGAGCAGTACTTC
CDR3: CASSFQSSREQYF

size: once
J: TRBJ1-2
V: TRBV27
D: NA
DNA: TGTGCCAGCAGTTTAGTGGCAGGGACCGTCTATGGCTACACCTTC
CDR3: CASSLVAGTVYGYTF

size: few
J: TRBJ2-1
V: TRBV10-3
D: NA
DNA: TGTGCCATCACGGGCGCACTTTTGGACAATCATGAGCAGTTCTTC
CDR3: CAITGALLDNHEQFF

size: NA
J: TRBJ2-3
V: TRBV20-1
D: TRBD2
DNA: TGCAGTGCTAGCAGTAGCGGGAAGGATACGCAGTATTTT
CDR3: CSASSSGKDTQYF

size: NA
J: TRBJ2-5
V: TRBV12-3/TRBV12-4
D: NA
DNA: TGTGCCAGCAGTTTAGGACGGGGGATAGAGACCCAGTACTTC
CDR3: CASSLGRGIETQYF

size: NA
J: TRBJ1-5
V: TRBV27
D: TRBD1
DNA: TGTGCCAGCAGGGTGGGGACAGGGGGTCTCAGCAATCAGCCCCAGCATTTT
CDR3: CASRVGTGGLSNQPQHF

size: few
J: TRBJ2-5
V: TRBV29-1
D: NA
DNA: TGCAGCGGGGGGCTTGACGAGACCCAGTACTTC
CDR3: CSGGLDETQYF

size: few
J: TRBJ2-5
V: TRBV27
D: TRBD2
DNA: TGTGCCAGCAGTTTATCGGGACTAGCCCGGGAGACCCAGTACTTC
CDR3: CASSLSGLARETQYF

size: many
J: TRBJ2-7
V: TRBV29-1
D: NA
DNA: TGCAGCGTTGTCGTGTGGACAGCATACGAGCAGTACTTC
CDR3: CSVVVWTAYEQYF